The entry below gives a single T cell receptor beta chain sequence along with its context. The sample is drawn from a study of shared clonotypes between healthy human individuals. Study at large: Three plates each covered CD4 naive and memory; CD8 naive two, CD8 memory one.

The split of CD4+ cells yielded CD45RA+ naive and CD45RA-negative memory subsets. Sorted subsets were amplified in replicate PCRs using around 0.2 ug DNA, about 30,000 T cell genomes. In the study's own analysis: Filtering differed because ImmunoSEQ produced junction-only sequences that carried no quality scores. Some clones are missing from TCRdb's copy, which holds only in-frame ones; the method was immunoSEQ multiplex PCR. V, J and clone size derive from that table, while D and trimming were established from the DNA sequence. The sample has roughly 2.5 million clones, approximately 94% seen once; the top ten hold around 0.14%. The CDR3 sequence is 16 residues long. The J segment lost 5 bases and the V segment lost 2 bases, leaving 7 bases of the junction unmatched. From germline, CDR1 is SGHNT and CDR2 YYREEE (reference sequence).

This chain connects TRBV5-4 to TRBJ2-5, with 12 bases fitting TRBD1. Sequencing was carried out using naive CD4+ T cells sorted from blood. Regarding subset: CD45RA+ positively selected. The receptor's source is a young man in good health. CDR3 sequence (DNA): TGTGCCAGCAGCTTAGGGACAGGGGGCGTCGGGGAGACCCAGTACTTC. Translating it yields CASSLGTGGVGETQYF.